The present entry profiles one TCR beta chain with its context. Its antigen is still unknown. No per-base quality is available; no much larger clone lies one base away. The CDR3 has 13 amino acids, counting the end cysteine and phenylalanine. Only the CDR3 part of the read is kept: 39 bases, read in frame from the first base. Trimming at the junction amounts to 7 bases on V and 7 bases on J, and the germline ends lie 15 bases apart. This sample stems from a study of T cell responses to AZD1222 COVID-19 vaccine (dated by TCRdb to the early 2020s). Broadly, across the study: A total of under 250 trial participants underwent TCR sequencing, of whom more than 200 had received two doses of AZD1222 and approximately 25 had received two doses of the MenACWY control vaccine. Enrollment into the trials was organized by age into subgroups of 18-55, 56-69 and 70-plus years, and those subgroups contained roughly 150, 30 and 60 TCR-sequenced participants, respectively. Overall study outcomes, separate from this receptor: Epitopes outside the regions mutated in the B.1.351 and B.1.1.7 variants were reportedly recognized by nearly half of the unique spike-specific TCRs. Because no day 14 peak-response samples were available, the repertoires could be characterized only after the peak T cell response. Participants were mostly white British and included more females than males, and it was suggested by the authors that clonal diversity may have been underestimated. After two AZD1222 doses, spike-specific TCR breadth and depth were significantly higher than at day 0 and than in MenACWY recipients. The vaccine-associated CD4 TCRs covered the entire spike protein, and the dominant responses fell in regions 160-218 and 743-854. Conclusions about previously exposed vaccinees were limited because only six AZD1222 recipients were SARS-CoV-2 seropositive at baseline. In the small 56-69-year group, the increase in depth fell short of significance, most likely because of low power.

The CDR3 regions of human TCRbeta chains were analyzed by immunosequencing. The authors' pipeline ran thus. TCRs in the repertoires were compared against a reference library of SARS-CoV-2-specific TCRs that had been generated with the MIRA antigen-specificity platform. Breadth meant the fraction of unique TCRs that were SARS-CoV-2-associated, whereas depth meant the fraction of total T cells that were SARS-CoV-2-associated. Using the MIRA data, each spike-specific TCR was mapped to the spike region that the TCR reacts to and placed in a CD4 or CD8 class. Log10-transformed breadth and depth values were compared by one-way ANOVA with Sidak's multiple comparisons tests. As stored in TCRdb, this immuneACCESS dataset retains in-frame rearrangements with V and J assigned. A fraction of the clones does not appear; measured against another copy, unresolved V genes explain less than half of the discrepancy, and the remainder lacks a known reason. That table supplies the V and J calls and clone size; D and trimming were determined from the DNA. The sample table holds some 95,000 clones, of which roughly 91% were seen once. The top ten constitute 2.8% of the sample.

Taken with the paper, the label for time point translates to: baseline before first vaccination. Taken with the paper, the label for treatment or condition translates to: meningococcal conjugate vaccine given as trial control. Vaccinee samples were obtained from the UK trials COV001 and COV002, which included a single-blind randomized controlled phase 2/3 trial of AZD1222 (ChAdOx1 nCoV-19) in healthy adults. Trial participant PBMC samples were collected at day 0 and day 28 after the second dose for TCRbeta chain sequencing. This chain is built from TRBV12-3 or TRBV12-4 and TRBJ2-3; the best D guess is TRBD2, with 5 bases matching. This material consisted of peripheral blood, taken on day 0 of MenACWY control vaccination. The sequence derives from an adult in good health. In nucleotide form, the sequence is TGTGCCAGCACCTCGGGGTCGGTGAATACGCAGTATTTT. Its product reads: CASTSGSVNTQYF.